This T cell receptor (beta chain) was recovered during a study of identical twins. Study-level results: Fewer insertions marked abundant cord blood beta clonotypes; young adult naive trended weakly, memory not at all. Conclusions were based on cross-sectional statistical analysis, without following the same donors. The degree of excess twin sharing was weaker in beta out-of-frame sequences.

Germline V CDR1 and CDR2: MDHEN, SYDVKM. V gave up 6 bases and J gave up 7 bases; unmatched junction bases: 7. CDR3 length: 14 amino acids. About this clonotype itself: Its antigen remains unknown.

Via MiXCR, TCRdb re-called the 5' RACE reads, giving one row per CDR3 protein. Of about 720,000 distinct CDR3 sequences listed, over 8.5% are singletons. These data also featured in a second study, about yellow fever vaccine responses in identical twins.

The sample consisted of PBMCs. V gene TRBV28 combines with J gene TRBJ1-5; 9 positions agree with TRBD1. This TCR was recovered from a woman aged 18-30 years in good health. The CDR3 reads CASRGTGLGQPQHF. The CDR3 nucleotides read TGTGCCAGCAGGGGGACAGGGCTTGGACAGCCCCAGCATTTT.